This TCR beta chain was profiled in a study of PD-1 blockade in classical Hodgkin lymphoma. The CDR3 loop spans 12 amino acids. Per germline, CDR1 SEHNR and CDR2 FQNEAQ (reference sequence). The V end lost 3 bases, the J end lost 12 bases, and 15 bases lay between the germline ends. Clones were sequenced by immunoSEQ multiplex PCR, and TCRdb holds only the in-frame ones, with some missing. The table shows roughly 140,000 clones, with less than 80% occurring only once. Following autologous stem cell transplantation, relapse occurred in every patient, and exposure to brentuximab vedotin varied. The chain couples TRBV7-9 to TRBJ2-7, with D perhaps given as TRBD1 or TRBD2 (6 bases each). Specimen: peripheral blood mononuclear cells (PBMCs), collected before the second cycle of nivolumab. This TCR came from a human donor with classical Hodgkin lymphoma. The CDR3 loop reads CASSLVGGLLYF. The CDR3 coding sequence is TGTGCCAGCAGCTTGGTAGGGGGACTGTTGTACTTC.